The clone carrying this TCR beta chain was seen repeatedly, ten times or more. The record originates from a study of T cells in Graves' hyperthyroidism and ophthalmopathy. The wider study: Peripheral blood was obtained at initial diagnosis, preceding any treatment.

The TCR beta CDR3 regions underwent amplification using RNA transcripts as the source. The HTBI set primed first-round TCR CDR3 RT-PCR. TCRdb recomputed calls from the multiplex PCR reads with MiXCR, one row per CDR3 protein. Among 500,000 to 550,000 distinct CDR3 sequences listed, roughly 21% were seen once. V was pared by 4 bases and J by 11 bases, with 6 bases of the junction left unmatched. The CDR3 covers 12 residues. The germline V gene has CDR1 GTSNPN and CDR2 SVGIG (reference sequence). Fresh 10 ml peripheral blood yielded PBMCs. What was sequenced was blood. J is TRBJ2-3 and V is TRBV30; 10 positions match TRBD1. This clonotype originated in a man aged 40-49 years with Graves' ophthalmopathy. The CDR3 DNA reads TGTGCCTGGACTGCGAGGGACAGGGGGCAGTATTTT. Translating it yields CAWTARDRGQYF.